This TCR beta chain was documented in a study of identical twins. The study, taken as a whole, reports: Whereas memory repertoires showed no such difference, abundant cord blood beta clonotypes carried fewer insertions.

TCRdb fed the 5' RACE reads into MiXCR, producing one record per CDR3 protein. The sample has approximately 220,000 distinct CDR3 sequences; about 7.5% are singletons. At least ten counts were recorded for this clonotype. Its antigen is currently unknown. Germline V gives CDR1 LNHNV, CDR2 YYDKDF (reference sequence). The CDR3 covers 12 residues. V was pared by 5 bases and J by 6 bases, with 11 bases between. The same sample was also used in a study of yellow fever vaccine responses in identical twins.

The TCR sequence derives from a young woman in good health. The sequenced material came from memory (CD45RO+) T cells sorted from blood. The rearrangement uses TRBV15 and TRBJ2-7; a weak D match, TRBD2 (5 bases). CDR3 DNA sequence: TGTGCCACCAGCTCGGACTGGGGCGAGCAGTACTTC. It encodes CATSSDWGEQYF. The full variable domain, in which reference TRBV15 and TRBJ2-7 provide the parts outside the CDR3, is DAMVIQNPRYQVTQFGKPVTLSCSQTLNHNVMYWYQQKSSQAPKLLFHYYDKDFNNEADTPDNFQSRRPNTSFCFLDIRSPGLGDTAMYLCATSSDWGEQYFGPGTRLTVT.